This passage covers 27 T cell receptor beta chains from one sample sequenced in a study of T-cell memory formation after mild COVID-19. TCRdb passed the 5' RACE reads through MiXCR, listing each CDR3 protein once. The table includes 150,000 or so distinct CDR3 sequences, roughly 14% detected once. The sequenced sample was PBMCs or a T cell subset sorted from them (not recorded which). The receptors were sampled from an adult woman who had mild COVID-19 (a few samples of this study predate the infection). Cell type and time point are not known.

This clonotype was detected ten times or more. The chain carries TRBV7-9 and TRBJ2-5; D ambiguous. This CDR3 region has 12 residues. V shed 6 bases and J shed 3 bases, with 8 bases lying between them. Germline values: CDR1 SEHNR, CDR2 FQNEAQ (reference sequence). The CDR3 here is CASRREEETQYF. The CDR3 DNA sequence: TGTGCCAGCAGACGAGAAGAAGAGACCCAGTACTTC.

The V call is TRBV5-5, the J call TRBJ1-1; no firm D call. Germline V CDR1 and CDR2: SGHKS, YYEKEE (reference sequence). CDR3 length: 11 amino acids. V was clipped by 1 base and J by 6 bases, with 4 bases between them. The CDR3 bases are TGTGCCAGCAGCTTGAGCTCTGAAGCTTTCTTT. Its protein is CASSLSSEAFF.

The CDR3 coding sequence is TGTGCCATCAGGCTACAGGGGGCGGGGGAGCAGTACTTC. The encoded protein is CAIRLQGAGEQYF. The V gene is TRBV10-3, the J gene TRBJ2-7, with 9 bases identical to TRBD1. J was trimmed by 7 bases and V by 6 bases; bases with no gene match: 7. There are 13 residues in the CDR3. CDR1 is ENHRY, CDR2 SYGVKD, per germline.

This clonotype has a handful of counts. CDR3 amino acids: CASSFGAYREQYF. The CDR3, as DNA: TGTGCCAGCAGTTTTGGCGCCTACAGGGAGCAGTACTTC. The J gene is TRBJ2-7, the V gene TRBV27; D possibly corresponds to TRBD1 (5 bases). The CDR3 loop spans 13 amino acids. V lost 3 bases and J lost 7, with 13 bases in between. The V gene's germline CDR1 is MNHEY and CDR2 SMNVEV (reference sequence).

The chain recombines TRBV7-9 with TRBJ2-5; 8 bases are shared with TRBD2. The CDR3 is made up of 15 amino acids. The ends lost 5 bases at V and 1 base at J; junction bases unmatched: 6. Germline V gene lookup returns CDR1 SEHNR and CDR2 FQNEAQ (reference sequence). Here the CDR3 reads CASSRGGIRQETQYF. CDR3 nucleotides: TGTGCCAGCAGCCGCGGGGGGATCCGCCAAGAGACCCAGTACTTC. The variable domain in full, completed from reference TRBV7-9 and TRBJ2-5, reads DTGVSQNPRHKITKRGQNVTFRCDPISEHNRLYWYRQTLGQGPEFLTYFQNEAQLEKSRLLSDRFSAERPKGSFSTLEIQRTEQGDSAMYLCASSRGGIRQETQYFGPGTRLLVL.

V usage is TRBV6-4 and J usage is TRBJ2-1; 7 positions match TRBD2. Germline CDR1 reads MRHNA; CDR2 reads SNTAGT. V dropped 7 bases and J dropped 3; count of bases not matched to a gene: 9. The CDR3 extends over 15 amino acids. As DNA, the CDR3 is TGTGCCAGCACCATAAGCGGGATCGACTACAATGAGCAGTTCTTC. Translation: CASTISGIDYNEQFF.

A few counts support this clonotype. The chain recombines TRBV12-3 or TRBV12-4 with TRBJ1-6; possible D gene TRBD1, 5 bases. The CDR3 contains 13 residues. Trimming left V 4 bases short and J 5 bases short, with 6 bases between. The CDR3 spells CASSSGHNSPLHF. CDR3 sequence (DNA): TGTGCCAGCAGTTCGGGACATAATTCACCCCTCCACTTT.

The sample holds a few counts of this clonotype. The CDR3 reads CASSFHTGSADTQYF. CDR3 DNA: TGTGCCAGCAGCTTCCACACGGGGTCGGCAGATACGCAGTATTTT. This sequence joins TRBV11-2 and TRBJ2-3; a weak D match, TRBD2 (5 bases). The CDR3 is made up of 15 amino acids. V was pared by 3 bases and J by 4 bases, with 14 bases between. Germline V CDR1 and CDR2: SGHAT, FQNNGV. Together with reference TRBV11-2 and TRBJ2-3, the CDR3 gives the full variable domain: EAGVAQSPRYKIIEKRQSVAFWCNPISGHATLYWYQQILGQGPKLLIQFQNNGVVDDSQLPKDRFSAERLKGVDSTLKIQPAKLEDSAVYLCASSFHTGSADTQYFGPGTRLTVL.

The rearrangement uses TRBV3-1 and TRBJ1-2; 7 bases are shared with TRBD1. V gave up 4 bases and J gave up 6 bases; unmatched junction bases: 8. The CDR3 runs 14 residues. Germline V gene lookup returns CDR1 LGHDT and CDR2 YNNKEL (reference sequence). In DNA form, the CDR3 reads TGTGCCAGCAGCCCGGGACAGTCTCAGCATGGCTACACCTTC. Protein: CASSPGQSQHGYTF.

This clonotype was seen ten or more times. The genes are TRBV10-3 and TRBJ2-7, with D unresolved. The CDR3 length is 12 residues. Germline V gene data show CDR1 as ENHRY and CDR2 as SYGVKD. The V gene lost 0 bases and the J gene lost 6 bases, with 6 bases spanning the gap. In DNA, the CDR3 is TGTGCCATCAGTGAGTCCCCTACCGAGCAGTACTTC. The encoded protein is CAISESPTEQYF.

The chain employs TRBV5-1 and TRBJ1-6; no clear D. Germline values: CDR1 SGHRS, CDR2 YFSETQ. Between the trimmed V and J ends, which lost 2 bases and 9 bases, there was a span of 6 bases. The CDR3 has 12 amino acids. This chain's CDR3 is CASSLFRSPLHF. The DNA of the CDR3 is TGCGCCAGCAGCTTATTTCGTTCACCCCTCCACTTT. Filled out from reference TRBV5-1 and TRBJ1-6, the complete variable domain reads KAGVTQTPRYLIKTRGQQVTLSCSPISGHRSVSWYQQTPGQGLQFLFEYFSETQRNKGNFPGRFSGRQFSNSRSEMNVSTLELGDSALYLCASSLFRSPLHFGNGTRLTVT.

This clonotype turned up a few times. The chain couples TRBV7-8 to TRBJ1-1; 8 positions agree with TRBD1. V lost 8 bases and J lost 6; bases outside the gene matches: 5. CDR1 and CDR2 from the germline V gene are SGHVS and FQNEAQ. The CDR3 length is 12 residues. The CDR3 nucleotides are TGTGCCAGCGGGACAGGTCGCGCTGAAGCTTTCTTT. It codes for CASGTGRAEAFF.

The J gene is TRBJ2-2, the V gene TRBV12-3 or TRBV12-4; D is uncertain. Deletions cut 3 bases from V and 6 bases from J, with 8 bases between. The CDR3 is 13 amino acids. CDR3 amino acids: CASSFFWAGELFF. The CDR3 DNA follows: TGTGCCAGCAGTTTTTTCTGGGCCGGGGAGCTGTTTTTT.

This clonotype turned up a few times. The genes are TRBV11-2 and TRBJ2-1; D possibly corresponds to TRBD2 (6 bases). Germline assignment: CDR1 SGHAT and CDR2 FQNNGV. V was shortened by 5 bases and J by 7 bases, with 18 bases between the two germline ends. The CDR3 totals 15 residues. The CDR3 region has the DNA TGTGCCAGCAGCCCCGGACCTGGAAGCGGGAATGAGCAGTTCTTC. Its translation: CASSPGPGSGNEQFF.

V is TRBV10-3 and J is TRBJ2-7; 9 bases agree with TRBD2. This CDR3 has 15 amino acids. J gave up 0 bases and V 10 bases, and 10 bases lay outside the gene matches. CDR1 is ENHRY and CDR2 is SYGVKD in the germline V gene. CDR3 nucleotide sequence: TGTGCCACCAACCCGACTAGCGGTAGCTCCTACGAGCAGTACTTC. It translates to CATNPTSGSSYEQYF.

In this sample, this clonotype turned up a few times. The chain uses TRBV28 and TRBJ2-6; D perhaps matches TRBD1 (6 bases). The V gene's germline CDR1 is MDHEN and CDR2 SYDVKM. Trimming left V 6 bases short and J 4 bases short, with 16 bases between. The CDR3 runs 16 residues. The CDR3 reads CASRIGRGTGANVLTF. CDR3 DNA: TGTGCCAGCAGGATAGGTAGGGGGACCGGGGCCAACGTCCTGACTTTC.

This clonotype was detected only a few times. The chain uses TRBV10-3 and TRBJ2-7, with 9 nucleotides matching TRBD2. The CDR3 length is 15 residues. In germline, CDR1 is ENHRY, CDR2 SYGVKD. The J segment lost 2 bases and the V segment lost 8 bases, leaving 10 bases of the junction unmatched. Here the CDR3 DNA reads TGTGCCATCGGGTCCAGCGGGAGGCCAACCTACGAGCAGTACTTC. Protein: CAIGSSGRPTYEQYF.

In its sample, this clonotype was seen a few times. This rearrangement joins TRBV6-5 to TRBJ2-1, with TRBD2 matching over 9 bases. The CDR3 extends over 14 amino acids. The ends lost 0 bases at V and 9 bases at J; junction bases unmatched: 3. From germline, CDR1 is MNHEY and CDR2 SVGAGI. Here the CDR3 DNA reads TGTGCCAGCAGTTACTCGGGCGGGAGGGGTGAGCAGTTCTTC. It yields the protein CASSYSGGRGEQFF.

This chain joins TRBV27 and TRBJ1-6, with unresolved D. This CDR3 has 15 residues. CDR1 and CDR2 (germline): MNHEY, SMNVEV (reference sequence). The V end lost 3 bases, the J end lost 7 bases, and 13 bases lay between the germline ends. The CDR3 spells CASSLAGSGNSPLHF. CDR3 bases: TGTGCCAGCAGTTTGGCGGGTTCGGGGAATTCACCCCTCCACTTT.

CDR3 loop: CASSRDKNTEAFF. The CDR3 nucleotides read TGTGCCAGCAGTCGGGACAAGAACACTGAAGCTTTCTTT. V gene TRBV12-3 or TRBV12-4 combines with J gene TRBJ1-1, with D perhaps TRBD1 (6 bases). The CDR3 is made up of 13 amino acids. V was cut by 5 bases and J by 1 base, with 8 bases left in between.

V gene TRBV6-2 or TRBV6-3 combines with J gene TRBJ1-1; D is undetermined. The germline V gene encodes CDR1 MNHEY and CDR2 SVGEGT. V gave up 5 bases and J gave up 1 base, with 11 bases separating them. There are 14 residues in the CDR3. The CDR3 DNA sequence: TGTGCCAGCAGTGCTTCCGGCAGGAACACTGAAGCTTTCTTT. Protein: CASSASGRNTEAFF.

This clonotype was picked up many times. The chain is built from TRBV7-2 and TRBJ2-3; D assignment may be TRBD1 or TRBD2 (5 bases each). Germline values: CDR1 SGHTA, CDR2 FQGNSA. This CDR3 is built from 15 residues. V lost 5 bases to trimming and J lost 2 bases, with 14 bases between them. CDR3 nucleotides: TGTGCCAGCAGCCGCCGGGACCCAAACACAGATACGCAGTATTTT. Amino acids: CASSRRDPNTDTQYF.

In this sample, this clonotype turned up a few times. The genes are TRBV7-9 and TRBJ2-6, with D unclear. Per the germline V gene, CDR1 is SEHNR and CDR2 is FQNEAQ (reference sequence). The CDR3 consists of 14 residues. Trimming took 2 bases from V and 0 from J, leaving 2 bases between them. For the CDR3, the DNA is TGTGCCAGCAGCTTACCCTCTGGGGCCAACGTCCTGACTTTC. It yields the protein CASSLPSGANVLTF.

This clonotype appeared a few times. The chain uses TRBV20-1 and TRBJ2-1, with 8 bases identical to TRBD2. Germline values: CDR1 DFQATT, CDR2 SNEGSKA (reference sequence). There are 14 residues in the CDR3. Trimming removed 3 bases from V and 1 base from J; junction bases left unmatched: 2. The CDR3 protein is CSASGGASYNEQFF. The CDR3 DNA is TGCAGTGCTAGCGGGGGGGCTTCCTACAATGAGCAGTTCTTC.

This clonotype appeared a few times. DNA of the CDR3: TGCGCCAGCAGCTCTCCACTTCCGGGACAAGAGACCCAGTACTTC. It specifies CASSSPLPGQETQYF. The genes are TRBV5-1 and TRBJ2-5; perhaps TRBD2 as D (5 bases). The CDR3 contains 15 residues. V was pared by 3 bases and J by 2 bases, with 14 bases between. Per germline, CDR1 SGHRS and CDR2 YFSETQ.

This clonotype has only a few counts. V is TRBV4-2 and J is TRBJ2-1; 9 bases agree with TRBD2. V lost 1 base, J lost 8 bases, and 12 bases stayed unmatched. Per the germline V gene, CDR1 is LGHNA and CDR2 is YNFKEQ. There are 17 residues in the CDR3. CDR3: CASSQGQRGVPWDEQFF. The CDR3 DNA follows: TGTGCCAGCAGCCAAGGTCAGCGGGGGGTGCCGTGGGATGAGCAGTTCTTC.

The J gene is TRBJ1-5, the V gene TRBV3-1; possibly TRBD1 for D (5 bases). This CDR3 is 16 amino acids long. Trimming removed 1 base at V and 0 bases at J, with 10 bases between. Germline CDR1 LGHDT, CDR2 YNNKEL (reference sequence). The CDR3, as DNA: TGTGCCAGCAGCCAAGGGGGAGGGGCTAGCAATCAGCCCCAGCATTTT. Its translation: CASSQGGGASNQPQHF.